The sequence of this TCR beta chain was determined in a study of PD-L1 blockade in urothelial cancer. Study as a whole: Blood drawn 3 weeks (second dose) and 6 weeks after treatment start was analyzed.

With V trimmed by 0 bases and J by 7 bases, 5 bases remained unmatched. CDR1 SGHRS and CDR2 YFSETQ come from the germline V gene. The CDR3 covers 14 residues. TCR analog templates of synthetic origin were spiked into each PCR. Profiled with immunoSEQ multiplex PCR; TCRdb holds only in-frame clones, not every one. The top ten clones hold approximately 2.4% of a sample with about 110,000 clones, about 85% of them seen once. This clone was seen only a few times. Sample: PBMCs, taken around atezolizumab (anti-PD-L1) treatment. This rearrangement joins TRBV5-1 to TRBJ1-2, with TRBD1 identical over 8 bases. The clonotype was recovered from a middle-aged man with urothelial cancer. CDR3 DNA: TGCGCCAGCAGCTTGGACGGACAGGGTGGTGGCTACACCTTC. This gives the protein CASSLDGQGGGYTF.